These 10 T cell receptor beta chains share one sample of origin, sequenced in a study of beta chain features in type 1 diabetes. The investigators reverse transcribed all of the isolated RNA, so they sequenced expressed TCRB transcripts. Libraries were prepared by immunoSEQ multiplex PCR; TCRdb keeps only in-frame clonotypes and omits some of them. In the table there are a few hundred thousand clones, 13% to 15% of which are singletons. Sequences were obtained from central memory CD4+ T cells from blood. The source is a young man in good health.

This clone turned up a few times. The chain is built from TRBV6-1 and TRBJ2-1; TRBD2 might be the D (5 bases). This CDR3 region has 14 residues. From germline, CDR1 is MNHNS and CDR2 SASEGT. Trimming took 5 bases from V and 4 from J, leaving 12 bases between them. DNA for the CDR3: TGTGCCAGCAGTTATTCGCGGGTATACAATGAGCAGTTCTTC. Translated: CASSYSRVYNEQFF.

The J gene is TRBJ2-4, the V gene TRBV25-1, with D perhaps assigned TRBD1 or TRBD2 (5 bases each). V lost 3 bases and J lost 8, with 14 bases in between. This CDR3 is built from 14 residues. The germline CDR1 and CDR2 sequences are MGHDK and SYGVNS. The CDR3 reads CASSEVAGGDIQYF. In DNA form, the CDR3 reads TGTGCCAGCAGTGAGGTCGCTGGGGGTGACATTCAGTACTTC.

This clone was counted a few times. The sample holds other DNA sequences that translate to the same CDR3. This sequence joins TRBV28 and TRBJ2-5; 7 positions match TRBD2. The germline CDR1 and CDR2 sequences are MDHEN and SYDVKM. The CDR3 is 14 residues long. The ends lost 5 bases at V and 1 base at J; junction bases unmatched: 4. CDR3 residues: CASSPLAVQETQYF. DNA for the CDR3: TGTGCCAGCAGTCCTCTAGCGGTCCAAGAGACCCAGTACTTC.

This clone was picked up a small number of times. The rearrangement uses TRBV4-2 and TRBJ2-5; 9 positions match TRBD2. The J segment lost 5 bases and the V segment lost 1 base, leaving 8 bases of the junction unmatched. The CDR3 runs 16 residues. Germline V lookup: CDR1 LGHNA, CDR2 YNFKEQ. CDR3 in DNA: TGTGCCAGCAGCCAAGTTTTAGCGGGAGCCATGGAGACCCAGTACTTC. Encoded protein: CASSQVLAGAMETQYF.

This clone was picked up a small number of times. The rearrangement uses TRBV5-1 and TRBJ1-4, with 7 bases that match TRBD1. The CDR3 consists of 14 residues. Germline lookup yields CDR1 SGHRS and CDR2 YFSETQ. V was clipped by 1 base and J by 6 bases; unmatched bases: 3. The CDR3 region has the DNA TGCGCCAGCAGCTTGTCCAGGGGGGATGAAAAACTGTTTTTT. Its protein is CASSLSRGDEKLFF.

At least ten counts were recorded for this clone. The V gene is TRBV10-3, the J gene TRBJ2-2; D call uncertain. This CDR3 is built from 14 residues. V shed 2 bases and J shed 0 bases, with 4 bases lying between them. Germline CDR1 ENHRY, CDR2 SYGVKD. CDR3 loop: CAISEGANTGELFF. CDR3 sequence (DNA): TGTGCCATCAGTGAGGGGGCGAACACCGGGGAGCTGTTTTTT.

The DNA for the CDR3 is TGTGCCAGCAGCTTAGGTAAAATCACAGGGGGCTACGAGCAGTACGTC. This gives the protein CASSLGKITGGYEQYV. The rearrangement uses TRBV7-2 and TRBJ2-7, with TRBD1 matching over 8 bases. After removal of 1 base from V and 3 bases from J, the junction contained 8 bases not matched to a gene. This CDR3 is 16 amino acids long. Germline V gives CDR1 SGHTA, CDR2 FQGNSA.

This clone was seen repeatedly, ten times or more. The chain has TRBV12-5 and TRBJ2-2; a possible D gene is TRBD2 (5 bases). V was clipped by 3 bases and J by 7 bases, with 9 bases between them. Germline assignment: CDR1 LGHNT and CDR2 FRNRAP. The CDR3 extends over 13 amino acids. The CDR3 bases are TGTGCTAGTGGTTTATCGGGGATCGGGGAGCTGTTTTTT. Translating gives CASGLSGIGELFF.

The table lists this clone with a few counts. The V gene is TRBV5-1, the J gene TRBJ2-5; no firm D call. The CDR3 is made up of 17 amino acids. Germline V gives CDR1 SGHRS, CDR2 YFSETQ. V dropped 2 bases and J dropped 0 bases, with 17 bases sitting between them. CDR3 DNA sequence: TGCGCCAGCAGCTTCGCCCGACCAGCGAGGTACCAAGAGACCCAGTACTTC. It translates to CASSFARPARYQETQYF.

The chain employs TRBV20-1 and TRBJ2-3; D unresolved. V lost 2 bases and J 2 bases, leaving 2 bases between the germline ends. The length of the CDR3 is 11 residues. Per the germline V gene, CDR1 is DFQATT and CDR2 is SNEGSKA (reference sequence). The CDR3 is CSARHTDTQYF. Here the CDR3 DNA reads TGCAGTGCTAGACACACAGATACGCAGTATTTT.